This TCR beta chain is drawn from a study of CD8 T cells in Susac syndrome. The overall study: There were five or six sequenced Susac syndrome patients with active disease and roughly 8 in remission.

The germline V gene encodes CDR1 GTSNPN and CDR2 SVGIG (reference sequence). V lost 3 bases to trimming and J lost 1 base; unmatched junction nucleotides: 9. The CDR3 loop spans 16 amino acids. RNA in amounts of roughly 0.45 to 1 ug was reverse transcribed with random hexamers. With immunoSEQ multiplex PCR, TCR beta CDR3 was amplified across 54 Vbeta and 13 Jbeta. TCRdb recomputed calls from the immunoSEQ multiplex PCR reads with MiXCR, one row per CDR3 protein. The data hold under 250,000 distinct CDR3 sequences, with 94% observed a single time. The authors sequenced TCR beta from blood CD8+ and CD4+ T cells. Negative isolation was used for CD8+ and CD4+ T cells, and FACS enrichment was applied to TEMRA cells.

The chain carries TRBV30 and TRBJ1-5; the match to TRBD1 covers 7 bases. This receptor was identified in a human donor with Susac syndrome. The sequenced material came from CD4+ T cells from PBMCs. CDR3 loop: CAWSLNRGGSNQPQHF. CDR3 bases: TGTGCCTGGAGCCTAAACAGGGGAGGAAGCAATCAGCCCCAGCATTTT.